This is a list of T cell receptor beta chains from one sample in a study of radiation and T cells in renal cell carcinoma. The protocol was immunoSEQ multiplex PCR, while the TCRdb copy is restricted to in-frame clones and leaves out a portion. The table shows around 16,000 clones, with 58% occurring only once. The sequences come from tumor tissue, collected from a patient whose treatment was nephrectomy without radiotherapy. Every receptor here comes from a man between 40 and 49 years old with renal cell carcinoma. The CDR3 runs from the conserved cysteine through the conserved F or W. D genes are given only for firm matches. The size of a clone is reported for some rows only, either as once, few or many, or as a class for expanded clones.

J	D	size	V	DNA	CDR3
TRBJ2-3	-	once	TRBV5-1	TGCGCCAGCAGCTTGAGTCGGGGAATCCACACAGATACGCAGTATTTT	CASSLSRGIHTDTQYF
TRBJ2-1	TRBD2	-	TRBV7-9	TGTGCCAGCATGCCAGATACTAGCGCCAATGAGCAGTTCTTC	CASMPDTSANEQFF
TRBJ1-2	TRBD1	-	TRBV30	TGTGCCTGGAGCACCTCAGGGGGGACTAACTATGGCTACACCTTC	CAWSTSGGTNYGYTF
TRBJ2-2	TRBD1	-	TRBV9	TGTGCCAGCAGCGTAGCCCCGACAGGGTCCGGGGAGCTGTTTTTT	CASSVAPTGSGELFF
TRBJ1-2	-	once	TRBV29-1	TGCAGCGTTGAAGGGCTTCAGTATGATAACAGGGTGGAAGCTAACTATGGCTACACCTTC	CSVEGLQYDNRVEANYGYTF
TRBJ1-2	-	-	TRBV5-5	TGTGCCAGCAGCTTTGATTTAGGCATCCGTGCGGGCTACACCTTC	CASSFDLGIRAGYTF
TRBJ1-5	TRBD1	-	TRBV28	TGTGCCAGCAGTTTCGGACAGGGACTCAGTCAGCCCCAGCATTTT	CASSFGQGLSQPQHF
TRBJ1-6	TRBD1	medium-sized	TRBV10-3	TGTGCCATCAGTGGAGGGGGCCAGGGTTCACCCCTCCACTTT	CAISGGGQGSPLHF
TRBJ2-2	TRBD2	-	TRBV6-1	TGTGCCAGCAGTGACCGGGGGGGGAACACCGGGGAGCTGTTTTTT	CASSDRGGNTGELFF
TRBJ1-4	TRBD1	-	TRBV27	TGTGCCAGCAGTTTCTTAAGGGGGCCAACTAATGAAAAACTGTTTTTT	CASSFLRGPTNEKLFF
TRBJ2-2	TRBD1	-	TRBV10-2	TGCGCCAGCAGTGAGTCCCGGGACAGGAACACCGGGGAGCTGTTTTTT	CASSESRDRNTGELFF
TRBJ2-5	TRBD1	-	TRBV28	TGTGCCAGTACCGATTTCAGGGGGCGCATGGAGACCCAGTACTTC	CASTDFRGRMETQYF
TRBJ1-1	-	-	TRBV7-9	TGTGCCAGCAGCGGGTCTGGAGTGTGGAACACTGAAGCTTTCTTT	CASSGSGVWNTEAFF
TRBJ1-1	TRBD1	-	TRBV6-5	TGTGCCAGCAGTTCGGACAGGCGATCGTCATGGACTGAAGCTTTCTTT	CASSSDRRSSWTEAFF
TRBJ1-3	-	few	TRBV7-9	TGTGCCAGCAGCGAGAGGGGAGGCCCCAGCGAAAACACCATATATTTT	CASSERGGPSENTIYF
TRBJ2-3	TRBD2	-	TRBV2	TGTGCCAGCAGCGAACTAGCGGGGGGCTTAACAGATACGCAGTATTTT	CASSELAGGLTDTQYF
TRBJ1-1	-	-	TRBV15	TGTGCCACCAGCAGAGGAAACGTCGGAGCTTTCTTT	CATSRGNVGAFF
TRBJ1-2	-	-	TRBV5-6	TGTGCCAGCAGCCGCAGGACGGCCTATGGCTACACCTTC	CASSRRTAYGYTF
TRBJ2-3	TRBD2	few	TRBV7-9	TGTGCCAGCAGCCCAAAGAGACTAGCGGGGGTCACAGATACGCAGTATTTT	CASSPKRLAGVTDTQYF
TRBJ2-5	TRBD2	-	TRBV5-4	TGTGCCAGCAGCCCCGGGACTAGCTCAGAGGAGACCCAGTACTTC	CASSPGTSSEETQYF
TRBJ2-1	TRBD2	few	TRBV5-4	TGTGCCAGCAGCTTGGGCGGGGGGATAAGCTCCTACAATGAGCAGTTCTTC	CASSLGGGISSYNEQFF
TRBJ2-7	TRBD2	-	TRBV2	TGTGCCATTGCCGGGACTAGCGGTACCTACGAGCAGTACTTC	CAIAGTSGTYEQYF
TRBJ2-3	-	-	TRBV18	TGTGCCAGCTCACCCGGGTTGGATACGCAGTATTTT	CASSPGLDTQYF
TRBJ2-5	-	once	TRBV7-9	TGTGCCAGCAGCGGCGGGGAGGACAGGTGGGGGGAGACCCAGTACTTC	CASSGGEDRWGETQYF
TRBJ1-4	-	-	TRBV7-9	TGTGCCAGCAGCCGAGCCGGGGGACACAATGAAAAACTGTTTTTT	CASSRAGGHNEKLFF
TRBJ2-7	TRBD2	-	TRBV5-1	TGCGCCAGCAGCTTTAGCGGGAACTACGAGCAGTACTTC	CASSFSGNYEQYF
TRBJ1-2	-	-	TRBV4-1	TGCGCCAGCAGTCAATTCCGTGGAGATTCAGGTGGTGGTGGTGGCTACACCTTC	CASSQFRGDSGGGGGYTF
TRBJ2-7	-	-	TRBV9	TGTGCCAGCAGCGTACAGGCACAGGGAGTTTACGAGCAGTACTTC	CASSVQAQGVYEQYF
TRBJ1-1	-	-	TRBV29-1	TGCAGCGTTGAACAGGGAAGAACGAACACTGAAGCTTTCTTT	CSVEQGRTNTEAFF